Listed below are T cell receptor beta chains from one sample, sequenced in a study of blood T cell repertoires in COVID-19. The protocol was immunoSEQ multiplex PCR, while the TCRdb copy is restricted to in-frame clones and leaves out a portion. Counted here are around 160,000 clones, about nine tenths occurring once; the ten biggest clones make up around 2.1%. The sequencing input was peripheral blood. The receptors originated from a man aged 18 to 29 with acute or convalescent COVID-19. The conserved cysteine and the conserved F or W are not part of the CDR3 here. Each record gives: V gene, J gene, CDR3 protein.

V: TRBV10-3
J: TRBJ1-1
CDR3: AISGGRGMNTEAF

V: TRBV5-1
J: TRBJ2-1
CDR3: ASSSGTSAYNEQF

V: TRBV6-1
J: TRBJ2-1
CDR3: ASSEGVRGEDEQF

V: TRBV20-1
J: TRBJ2-7
CDR3: SASGDYEQY

V: TRBV2
J: TRBJ1-3
CDR3: ASSPPGQGSGNTIY

V: TRBV7-9
J: TRBJ2-1
CDR3: ASSFVDSEF

V: TRBV19
J: TRBJ2-2
CDR3: ASRVGTGELF

V: TRBV18
J: TRBJ1-2
CDR3: ASSPLENYGYT

V: TRBV6-5
J: TRBJ1-1
CDR3: ASSLIGVDTEAF

V: TRBV10-2
J: TRBJ1-6
CDR3: ASSEVTPGQGPRALH

V: TRBV5-4
J: TRBJ2-5
CDR3: ASSLARGQETQY

V: TRBV9
J: TRBJ2-1
CDR3: ASSVGRTSAMNEQF

V: TRBV5-1
J: TRBJ2-1
CDR3: ASSGRNNEQF

V: TRBV6-6
J: TRBJ2-2
CDR3: ASWETGTGELF

V: TRBV5-1
J: TRBJ2-7
CDR3: ASSLAKAGTGEQY

V: TRBV10-3
J: TRBJ1-5
CDR3: AIPTLLSQRTVLGPQH

V: TRBV30
J: TRBJ2-2
CDR3: AWSGLAGENTGELF

V: TRBV6-1
J: TRBJ1-5
CDR3: ASSERFGSGGLSQPQH

V: TRBV14
J: TRBJ1-1
CDR3: ASSQDLPFRQGPQAF

V: TRBV15
J: TRBJ2-3
CDR3: ATSREGLREGRRGTDTQY

V: TRBV3-1/TRBV3-2
J: TRBJ1-2
CDR3: ASSLPGAGHGYT

V: TRBV21-1
J: TRBJ2-2
CDR3: ASSKGGRALAGELF

V: TRBV7-7
J: TRBJ2-3
CDR3: ASSSNLGTADTQY

V: TRBV9
J: TRBJ1-2
CDR3: ASSPRDSMNYGYT

V: TRBV9
J: TRBJ1-5
CDR3: ASSAGQGNQPQH

V: TRBV6-5
J: TRBJ2-6
CDR3: ASSYSTGSGANVLT

V: TRBV27
J: TRBJ2-1
CDR3: ASSSREFGTGDSNEQF

V: TRBV27
J: TRBJ2-7
CDR3: ASSLHQGTYEQY

V: TRBV5-1
J: TRBJ1-2
CDR3: ASTRDSIQGYGYT

V: TRBV5-1
J: TRBJ1-1
CDR3: ASSVSRGGLASYTEAF

V: TRBV2
J: TRBJ1-2
CDR3: ASSDQRSNYGYT

V: TRBV30
J: TRBJ1-2
CDR3: ASLGMTGAFYGYT

V: TRBV25-1
J: TRBJ2-5
CDR3: ASSEYRLGGTQY

V: TRBV21-1
J: TRBJ1-5
CDR3: ASSKTQHSNQPQH

V: TRBV5-1
J: TRBJ2-5
CDR3: ASSLEGHRQETQY

V: TRBV11-2
J: TRBJ2-5
CDR3: ASSDFRGVETQY

V: TRBV30
J: TRBJ2-1
CDR3: AWGSGGGVTGNEQF

V: TRBV2
J: TRBJ1-2
CDR3: ASRGQGANYGYT

V: TRBV10-1
J: TRBJ2-2
CDR3: ASSDGRAGELF

V: TRBV13
J: TRBJ1-2
CDR3: ASSGRGSNYGYT

V: TRBV9
J: TRBJ1-2
CDR3: ASSVKPYGYT

V: TRBV5-1
J: TRBJ2-5
CDR3: ASGRRAGQETQY

V: TRBV3-1/TRBV3-2
J: TRBJ2-1
CDR3: ASTKGASVYNEQF

V: TRBV6-1
J: TRBJ1-2
CDR3: ASSDHIGRGYT

V: TRBV5-1
J: TRBJ2-1
CDR3: ASSSGQGTYNEQF